The TCR beta chain described here comes from a study of beta chain features in type 1 diabetes. As every portion of the isolated RNA was reverse transcribed, the sequencing read expressed TCRB transcripts. The table came from immunoSEQ multiplex PCR; TCRdb's copy has only in-frame clones and leaves some out. Of about 230,000 clones listed, roughly 16% are singletons. This clone was recorded once. Its antigen remains unknown. CDR1 is SNHLY, CDR2 FYNNEI, per germline. The CDR3 has 13 residues. The V and J ends lost 8 bases and 4 bases respectively, with 12 bases between them. Regarding the study as a whole: There was a moderate but significant shortening of TCRB CDR3s in all four CD4+ subsets of Type 1 diabetes patients.

The sequence was collected from a young man with type 1 diabetes. The chain is built from TRBV2 and TRBJ1-3; D gene uncertain. Sample: naive CD4+ T cells from blood. The CDR3 nucleotides read TGTGCCAGCGGCAGATCCTCGGGAAACACCATATATTTT. As protein: CASGRSSGNTIYF.